These 3 T cell receptor beta chains came from one sample sequenced in a study of breast tumors, draining lymph nodes, adjacent tissues. TCRdb reprocessed the multiplex PCR reads with MiXCR, giving one entry per CDR3 protein. This sample has about 180,000 distinct CDR3 sequences; about 30% occur once, and the top ten carry roughly 3.8%. Samples came from axillary lymph nodes draining the breast cancer. The sample was axillary lymph node tissue. These TCRs come from a female donor with breast cancer. Some clones in this sample may be carry-over from other donors' samples.

This clonotype was observed at least ten times. The J gene is TRBJ1-2, the V gene TRBV5-6, with D maybe TRBD1 (5 bases). V dropped 1 base and J dropped 6 bases, with 16 bases sitting between them. The CDR3 runs to 15 residues. CDR1 and CDR2 from the germline V gene are SGHDT and YYEEEE. In DNA, the CDR3 is TGTGCCAGCAGCTTGATGGGCCTCAGGGTCGATGGCTACACCTTC. The encoded protein is CASSLMGLRVDGYTF.

Of note for this clonotype: Because the CDR3 is missing its conserved closing phenylalanine or tryptophan, this is likely a read error. The chain joins TRBV5-1 to TRBJ2-7; TRBD1 aligns across 9 bases. This CDR3 has 16 amino acids. Trimming took 3 bases from V and 5 from J; bases not matched to a gene: 12. Germline CDR1 is SGHRS and CDR2 is YFSETQ. CDR3 nucleotide sequence: TGCGCCAGCAGCTACGCCCAGGACAGGGGACTCCACGAGCAGTACCTC. Its protein product is CASSYAQDRGLHEQYL.

This clonotype was detected ten times or more. V and J are TRBV7-3 and TRBJ1-5; D is unclear. The CDR3 spans 15 residues. Germline assignment: CDR1 SGHTA and CDR2 FQGTGA. Trimming took 1 base from V and 4 from J, leaving 11 bases between them. CDR3 protein: CASSLILGSNQPQHF. The DNA of the CDR3 is TGTGCCAGCAGCTTAATTTTGGGTAGTAATCAGCCCCAGCATTTT.